Listed here are 4 T cell receptor beta chains from one sample, sequenced in a study of cytomegalovirus exposure and HLA in healthy donors. This PCR relied on a set of 60 Vbeta primers and 13 Jbeta primers. Assay used: immunoSEQ multiplex PCR; TCRdb lists only in-frame clones, some missing. The profile shows about 250,000 clones, around 80% of them singletons. Sequenced: PBMCs. The receptor source for this set is a girl aged 2 to 10 in good health and CMV-seronegative.

This clone was counted only a few times. The chain carries TRBV14 and TRBJ1-1, with D unresolved. V shed 4 bases and J shed 4 bases, with 10 bases lying between them. This CDR3 has 13 amino acids. CDR1 SGHDN and CDR2 FVKESK come from the germline V gene. CDR3 in DNA: TGTGCCAGCAGCCCGGGAGTAACCACTGAAGCTTTCTTT. This sequence encodes CASSPGVTTEAFF.

This clone was seen only a few times. In DNA, the CDR3 is TGTGCCAGCAGCGCCCCTCCTGGGGCGGCTCCCTACGAGCAGTACTTC. It codes for CASSAPPGAAPYEQYF. The chain is built from TRBV9 and TRBJ2-5, with D possibly being TRBD1 (5 bases). The assigned J gene may be wrong: the sequence end matches TRBJ2-7 better. Germline CDR1 is SGDLS and CDR2 is YYNGEE. The CDR3 is 16 amino acids.

V usage is TRBV6-1 and J usage is TRBJ1-5; D gene uncertain. Germline V gene data show CDR1 as MNHNS and CDR2 as SASEGT. V dropped 2 bases and J dropped 6 bases, with 14 bases sitting between them. There are 15 residues in the CDR3. In DNA form, the CDR3 reads TGTGCCAGCAGTGAAATTGATTTTCCGGGTCAGCCCCAGCATTTT. Its protein product is CASSEIDFPGQPQHF.

The chain recombines TRBV5-1 with TRBJ1-2; 8 bases align to TRBD1. CDR3 length equals 13 residues. V lost 3 bases, J lost 8 bases, and 6 bases stayed unmatched. Germline assignment: CDR1 SGHRS and CDR2 YFSETQ. CDR3 protein: CASSSGQGEGYTF. CDR3 coding DNA: TGCGCCAGCAGCTCCGGACAGGGCGAGGGCTACACCTTC.